The present entry profiles one T cell receptor beta chain with its context. The germline gives CDR1 SGHRS, CDR2 YFSETQ. This CDR3 contains 15 residues. V lost 1 base to trimming and J lost 4 bases; unmatched junction nucleotides: 5. Sequencing used immunoSEQ multiplex PCR; TCRdb keeps in-frame clones, though not all of them. The repertoire holds some 200,000 clones, with 86% as singletons. This sample is drawn from a study of blood T cell repertoires in COVID-19. The chain uses TRBV5-1 and TRBJ1-1; 9 nucleotides line up with TRBD1. Sequenced material: PBMCs or T cells enriched from blood (not recorded which). The sequence came from a woman aged 50 to 60 in a cohort exposed to, infected with or recovered from COVID-19 (not recorded which). The CDR3 nucleotides read TGCGCCAGCAGCTTGTGGGGACAGGGTGGCACTGAAGCTTTCTTT. This gives the protein CASSLWGQGGTEAFF.